Listed below are T cell receptor beta chains from one sample, sequenced in a study of shared clonotypes between healthy human individuals. TCRdb's copy holds only in-frame clones and misses some; the assay was immunoSEQ multiplex PCR. Of around 2,000,000 clones listed, roughly 91% are singletons. The sequencing sample was made of naive CD8+ T cells from PBMCs. Source of these receptors: a man between 18 and 35 years old in good health. Some clones in this sample may be carry-over from other donors' samples. Each CDR3 is given with its conserved first and last residue. The D gene is left open where the match is weak. Some rows have no size entry. The others give once, few or many, or a class for an expanded clone.

size: NA
J: TRBJ2-3
V: TRBV4-2
D: TRBD2
CDR3: CASSHALAGGPGDTQYF
DNA: TGTGCCAGCAGCCATGCACTAGCGGGAGGGCCTGGAGATACGCAGTATTTT

size: NA
J: TRBJ2-7
V: TRBV30
D: NA
CDR3: CAGEGGVVVCEQYF
DNA: TGTGCCGGTGAGGGGGGCGTGGTTGTTTGCGAGCAGTACTTC

size: once
J: TRBJ2-1
V: TRBV4-1
D: NA
CDR3: CASSQDKTDPEQFF
DNA: TGCGCCAGCAGCCAAGACAAAACGGACCCTGAGCAGTTCTTC

size: NA
J: TRBJ2-1
V: TRBV5-1
D: TRBD2
CDR3: CASSFRLAGGNEQFF
DNA: TGCGCCAGCAGCTTCCGGTTAGCGGGGGGAAATGAGCAGTTCTTC

size: NA
J: TRBJ2-1
V: TRBV28
D: NA
CDR3: CASSLPGDPYNEQFF
DNA: TGTGCCAGCAGTTTACCGGGGGACCCCTACAATGAGCAGTTCTTC

size: NA
J: TRBJ2-5
V: TRBV7-2
D: TRBD2
CDR3: CASSLVAGGKQETQYF
DNA: TGTGCCAGCAGCTTAGTGGCGGGAGGAAAACAAGAGACCCAGTACTTC

size: NA
J: TRBJ1-1
V: TRBV6-5
D: NA
CDR3: CASSYVAPAANTEAFF
DNA: TGTGCCAGCAGTTACGTCGCCCCAGCTGCGAACACTGAAGCTTTCTTT

size: NA
J: TRBJ2-5
V: TRBV5-4
D: TRBD2
CDR3: CASSLVGLPQETQYF
DNA: TGTGCCAGCAGCTTGGTGGGACTACCCCAAGAGACCCAGTACTTC

size: NA
J: TRBJ2-7
V: TRBV28
D: NA
CDR3: CASSLYPAQDEQYF
DNA: TGTGCCAGCAGTTTATATCCAGCCCAGGACGAGCAGTACTTC

size: NA
J: TRBJ2-2
V: TRBV18
D: NA
CDR3: CASSSGGFTGELFF
DNA: TGTGCCAGCTCATCCGGCGGTTTCACCGGGGAGCTGTTTTTT

size: NA
J: TRBJ2-1
V: TRBV9
D: NA
CDR3: CASSVEPGTPNSYNEQFF
DNA: TGTGCCAGCAGCGTGGAGCCCGGGACACCGAACTCCTACAATGAGCAGTTCTTC

size: NA
J: TRBJ2-3
V: TRBV19
D: NA
CDR3: CASSRVATDTQYF
DNA: TGTGCCAGTAGTCGGGTAGCGACAGATACGCAGTATTTT

size: NA
J: TRBJ1-1
V: TRBV27
D: NA
CDR3: CASSLAPGFPEAFF
DNA: TGTGCCAGCAGTTTAGCCCCAGGGTTCCCCGAAGCTTTCTTT

size: NA
J: TRBJ2-1
V: TRBV5-1
D: NA
CDR3: CASSALRGYGDEQFF
DNA: TGCGCCAGCAGCGCTCTCCGGGGGTACGGAGATGAGCAGTTCTTC

size: NA
J: TRBJ1-1
V: TRBV2
D: TRBD1
CDR3: CASRATGRAPEAFF
DNA: TGTGCCAGCAGAGCGACAGGGAGGGCGCCTGAAGCTTTCTTT

size: NA
J: TRBJ1-1
V: TRBV25-1
D: NA
CDR3: CASSGPRQMNTEAFF
DNA: TGTGCCAGCAGTGGACCTCGACAGATGAACACTGAAGCTTTCTTT

size: NA
J: TRBJ2-5
V: TRBV11-2
D: NA
CDR3: CASSPSGPGPWETQYF
DNA: TGTGCCAGCAGCCCATCTGGGCCGGGCCCTTGGGAGACCCAGTACTTC

size: NA
J: TRBJ2-1
V: TRBV7-6
D: TRBD2
CDR3: CASSLEAGGGGEQFF
DNA: TGTGCCAGCAGCTTAGAGGCCGGGGGGGGCGGTGAGCAGTTCTTC

size: NA
J: TRBJ2-7
V: TRBV30
D: NA
CDR3: CAWSFSSYGQYF
DNA: TGTGCCTGGAGTTTCAGTTCCTACGGGCAGTACTTC

size: NA
J: TRBJ1-1
V: TRBV7-2
D: NA
CDR3: CASSLESVLNTEAFF
DNA: TGTGCCAGCAGCTTAGAATCAGTCTTGAACACTGAAGCTTTCTTT

size: NA
J: TRBJ2-1
V: TRBV4-1
D: TRBD2
CDR3: CASSRGGGPERDEQFF
DNA: TGCGCCAGCAGCCGGGGCGGGGGTCCCGAGAGGGATGAGCAGTTCTTC

size: few
J: TRBJ1-1
V: TRBV4-1
D: NA
CDR3: CASSQVPGAEAFF
DNA: TGCGCCAGCAGCCAGGTACCCGGAGCTGAAGCTTTCTTT

size: NA
J: TRBJ2-7
V: TRBV7-9
D: TRBD2
CDR3: CASSPRTSGGPYRSYEQYF
DNA: TGTGCCAGCAGCCCGCGGACTAGCGGGGGGCCTTATCGGTCCTACGAGCAGTACTTC

size: NA
J: TRBJ2-7
V: TRBV6-6
D: NA
CDR3: CASSSGGLSEQYF
DNA: TGTGCCAGCAGTTCAGGGGGGCTTAGCGAGCAGTACTTC

size: NA
J: TRBJ1-2
V: TRBV5-6
D: NA
CDR3: CASSLARKAPNYGYTF
DNA: TGTGCCAGCAGCTTGGCCAGGAAGGCCCCAAACTATGGCTACACCTTC

size: NA
J: TRBJ2-3
V: TRBV12-5
D: NA
CDR3: CASGLGAGSADTQYF
DNA: TGTGCTAGTGGTTTGGGGGCCGGGTCGGCAGATACGCAGTATTTT

size: NA
J: TRBJ2-1
V: TRBV5-1
D: NA
CDR3: CASSFSLINEQFF
DNA: TGCGCCAGCAGCTTTAGCCTGATCAATGAGCAGTTCTTC

size: NA
J: TRBJ2-2
V: TRBV7-6
D: NA
CDR3: CASSSLGLLTGELFF
DNA: TGTGCCAGCAGCTCCCTAGGTCTTCTCACCGGGGAGCTGTTTTTT

size: NA
J: TRBJ1-1
V: TRBV11-2
D: TRBD1
CDR3: CASSPGGTEAFF
DNA: TGTGCCAGCAGCCCAGGGGGTACTGAAGCTTTCTTT

size: NA
J: TRBJ2-7
V: TRBV7-2
D: NA
CDR3: CASSLGAGGHEQYF
DNA: TGTGCCAGCAGCTTAGGGGCAGGGGGGCACGAGCAGTACTTC

size: NA
J: TRBJ2-7
V: TRBV7-9
D: TRBD1
CDR3: CASSGRDRDSYEQYF
DNA: TGTGCCAGCAGCGGCCGGGACAGGGACTCCTACGAGCAGTACTTC

size: NA
J: TRBJ1-1
V: TRBV7-8
D: NA
CDR3: CASSPVGRTNTEAFF
DNA: TGTGCCAGCAGCCCCGTCGGGCGTACCAACACTGAAGCTTTCTTT

size: NA
J: TRBJ2-1
V: TRBV9
D: NA
CDR3: CASSGGGSSYNEQFF
DNA: TGTGCCAGCAGCGGAGGGGGGAGCTCCTACAATGAGCAGTTCTTC

size: NA
J: TRBJ1-6
V: TRBV4-1
D: NA
CDR3: CASSYTGPPALHF
DNA: TGCGCCAGCAGCTACACCGGGCCCCCGGCCCTCCACTTT

size: NA
J: TRBJ1-4
V: TRBV7-9
D: NA
CDR3: CASSPIPGGPLNEKLFF
DNA: TGTGCCAGCAGCCCAATCCCGGGCGGGCCCCTTAATGAAAAACTGTTTTTT

size: once
J: TRBJ2-7
V: TRBV27
D: TRBD1
CDR3: CASSPDRASYEQYF
DNA: TGTGCCAGCAGTCCAGACAGGGCTTCCTACGAGCAGTACTTC

size: NA
J: TRBJ1-5
V: TRBV27
D: NA
CDR3: CASSSHRDQPQHF
DNA: TGTGCCAGCAGTTCACACAGGGATCAGCCCCAGCATTTT

size: NA
J: TRBJ2-5
V: TRBV5-4
D: NA
CDR3: CASSLGYALGGQETQYF
DNA: TGTGCCAGCAGCTTGGGATACGCCTTAGGGGGCCAAGAGACCCAGTACTTC

size: NA
J: TRBJ2-1
V: TRBV14
D: NA
CDR3: CASSQARYNEQFF
DNA: TGTGCCAGCAGCCAAGCCCGGTACAATGAGCAGTTCTTC

size: once
J: TRBJ2-1
V: TRBV27
D: NA
CDR3: CASSLSPLNEQFF
DNA: TGTGCCAGCAGTTTATCGCCTCTAAATGAGCAGTTCTTC

size: NA
J: TRBJ1-1
V: TRBV13
D: NA
CDR3: CASSLRGNTEAFF
DNA: TGTGCCAGCAGTCTAAGGGGAAACACTGAAGCTTTCTTT

size: NA
J: TRBJ2-2
V: TRBV11-2
D: NA
CDR3: CASSLSQVMYTGELFF
DNA: TGTGCCAGCAGCTTATCCCAGGTTATGTACACCGGGGAGCTGTTTTTT

size: NA
J: TRBJ1-3
V: TRBV25-1
D: TRBD1
CDR3: CASSEDRVGGNTIYF
DNA: TGTGCCAGCAGTGAGGACAGGGTCGGAGGAAACACCATATATTTT

size: NA
J: TRBJ2-7
V: TRBV9
D: NA
CDR3: CASSVGGTELLYEQYF
DNA: TGTGCCAGCAGCGTAGGTGGGACGGAACTCCTCTACGAGCAGTACTTC

size: NA
J: TRBJ1-1
V: TRBV4-2
D: NA
CDR3: CASRQDTEAFF
DNA: TGTGCCAGCCGGCAGGACACTGAAGCTTTCTTT

size: NA
J: TRBJ2-1
V: TRBV6-5
D: NA
CDR3: CAAGTYNEQFF
DNA: TGTGCCGCGGGAACATACAATGAGCAGTTCTTC

size: NA
J: TRBJ2-3
V: TRBV2
D: NA
CDR3: CASSSPADSTDTQYF
DNA: TGTGCCAGCAGTAGCCCAGCGGATAGCACAGATACGCAGTATTTT

size: NA
J: TRBJ2-1
V: TRBV10-3
D: NA
CDR3: CAISGESSSYNEQFF
DNA: TGTGCCATCAGTGGAGAGTCGAGCTCCTACAATGAGCAGTTCTTC

size: NA
J: TRBJ1-2
V: TRBV19
D: TRBD1
CDR3: CASSMRTGGDYGYTF
DNA: TGTGCCAGTAGTATGCGGACAGGGGGCGATTATGGCTACACCTTC

size: NA
J: TRBJ2-7
V: TRBV28
D: TRBD2
CDR3: CASSAGLAGGFGDEQYF
DNA: TGTGCCAGCAGTGCGGGACTAGCGGGAGGTTTTGGCGACGAGCAGTACTTC

size: NA
J: TRBJ2-1
V: TRBV27
D: TRBD1
CDR3: CASSLWALQGVDYNEQFF
DNA: TGTGCCAGCAGTCTGTGGGCCCTACAGGGGGTTGACTACAATGAGCAGTTCTTC

size: NA
J: TRBJ2-1
V: TRBV14
D: NA
CDR3: CASSQAENYNEQFF
DNA: TGTGCCAGCAGCCAAGCCGAGAACTACAATGAGCAGTTCTTC

size: once
J: TRBJ2-7
V: TRBV6-1
D: NA
CDR3: CASKPRSYEQYF
DNA: TGTGCCAGCAAACCTAGGTCCTACGAGCAGTACTTC